This T cell receptor beta chain derives from a study of neurological immune-mediated disorders. This clonotype was seen at least ten times. TCRdb analysed the 5' RACE reads with MiXCR anew, one entry per CDR3 protein. Here the sample spans around 64,000 distinct CDR3 sequences, around 3% being singletons. This CDR3 region has 14 residues. Germline V CDR1 and CDR2: DFQATT, SNEGSKA (reference sequence). The V and J ends lost 1 base and 1 base respectively, with 10 bases between them. Sequencing was performed on PBMCs. The chain carries TRBV20-1 and TRBJ2-5, with D unclear. The TCR comes from a woman aged 45-65 years with multiple sclerosis. CDR3 sequence: CSARGWRSQETQYF. As DNA, the CDR3 is TGCAGTGCTAGAGGCTGGCGGTCCCAAGAGACCCAGTACTTC.